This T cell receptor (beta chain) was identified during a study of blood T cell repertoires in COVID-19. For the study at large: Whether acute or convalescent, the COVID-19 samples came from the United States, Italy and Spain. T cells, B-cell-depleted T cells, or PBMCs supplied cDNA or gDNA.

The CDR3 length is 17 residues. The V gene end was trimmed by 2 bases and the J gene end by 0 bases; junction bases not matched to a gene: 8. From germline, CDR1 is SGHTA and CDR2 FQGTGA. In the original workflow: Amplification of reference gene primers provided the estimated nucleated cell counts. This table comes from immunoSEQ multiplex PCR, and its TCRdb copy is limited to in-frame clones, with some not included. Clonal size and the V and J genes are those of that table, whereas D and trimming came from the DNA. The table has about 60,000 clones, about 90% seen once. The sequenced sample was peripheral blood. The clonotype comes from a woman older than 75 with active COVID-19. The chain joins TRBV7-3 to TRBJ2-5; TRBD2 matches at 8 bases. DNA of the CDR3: TGTGCCAGCAGCTTAGGGGCTAGCGGGCCCGACCAAGAGACCCAGTACTTC. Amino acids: CASSLGASGPDQETQYF.